These T cell receptor beta chains were read from a single sample in a study of beta chain features in type 1 diabetes. TCRdb's table, derived via immunoSEQ multiplex PCR, lists solely in-frame clones and lacks some. The table lists about 150,000 clones, about 13% of them singletons. The sample consisted of central memory CD4+ T cells from blood. The receptor set was obtained from a young man with type 1 diabetes. Both conserved end residues are part of each CDR3. A D gene is named only where the DNA matches it firmly. Size tells how often a clone was seen (once, few, many) or the class of an expanded clone, and some rows leave it out.

clone_size j_call v_call d_call cdr3_aa cdr3_nt
many TRBJ1-5 TRBV30 TRBD1 CASGTDSNQPQHF TGTGCCTCCGGGACAGACAGCAATCAGCCCCAGCATTTT
many TRBJ1-6 TRBV9 . CASSVARVRGRRSPLHF TGTGCCAGCAGCGTAGCTCGCGTTAGGGGGAGAAGGTCACCCCTCCACTTT
few TRBJ1-2 TRBV30 . CAGGSTNGYTF TGTGCCGGTGGCTCTACCAATGGCTACACCTTC
. TRBJ2-2 TRBV2 . CASTSGTGELFF TGTGCCAGCACCTCGGGCACCGGGGAGCTGTTTTTT
. TRBJ2-7 TRBV6-5 TRBD2 CASSYGAGGPEQYF TGTGCCAGCAGTTACGGAGCGGGGGGGCCCGAGCAGTACTTC
. TRBJ2-5 TRBV2 . CASRAGTQGFTQYF TGTGCCAGCAGAGCCGGGACCCAAGGTTTTACCCAGTACTTC
. TRBJ2-7 TRBV29-1 . CSVRVGYEQYF TGCAGCGTAAGGGTGGGCTACGAGCAGTACTTC
. TRBJ1-1 TRBV29-1 TRBD1 CSGSTGAAFF TGCAGCGGATCGACAGGGGCGGCTTTCTTT
many TRBJ2-5 TRBV30 . CAWSVGAGTGETQYF TGTGCCTGGAGTGTAGGGGCGGGAACGGGAGAGACCCAGTACTTC
. TRBJ1-1 TRBV7-8 . CASSTSTMNTEAFF TGTGCCAGCAGCACGAGTACTATGAACACTGAAGCTTTCTTT
many TRBJ2-5 TRBV5-6 TRBD2 CASSLALAGEETQYF TGTGCCAGCAGCTTGGCACTAGCGGGAGAAGAGACCCAGTACTTC
. TRBJ1-3 TRBV29-1 TRBD1 CSVPDPTGTGNTIYF TGCAGCGTTCCCGACCCGACAGGGACTGGAAACACCATATATTTT
few TRBJ2-5 TRBV5-6 . CASSTLSRGIRQETQYF TGTGCCAGCAGCACCCTTTCGCGGGGAATTCGTCAAGAGACCCAGTACTTC
many TRBJ2-7 TRBV6-5 . CASSGLEYEQYF TGTGCCAGCAGCGGACTCGAGTACGAGCAGTACTTC
. TRBJ2-5 TRBV30 TRBD2 CAWRDHGLAGEETQYF TGTGCCTGGAGAGACCACGGACTAGCGGGGGAGGAGACCCAGTACTTC
many TRBJ1-2 TRBV30 . CAWSAGDYGYTF TGTGCCTGGAGTGCCGGGGACTATGGCTACACCTTC
. TRBJ2-3 TRBV5-4 . CASSWGTSTDTQYF TGTGCCAGCAGCTGGGGGACAAGCACAGATACGCAGTATTTT
few TRBJ2-1 TRBV7-9 . CASSLARGTQFF TGTGCCAGCAGCCTAGCGCGCGGGACACAGTTCTTC
. TRBJ2-7 TRBV7-9 . CASSFGGNRWQYF TGTGCCAGCAGCTTCGGGGGTAACCGATGGCAGTACTTC
many TRBJ2-5 TRBV7-2 . CASNPRPQETQYF TGTGCCAGCAACCCAAGGCCCCAAGAGACCCAGTACTTC
many TRBJ2-5 TRBV5-4 TRBD1 CASSMGQEETQYF TGTGCCAGCAGCATGGGACAGGAAGAGACCCAGTACTTC
. TRBJ2-7 TRBV18 . CASSTGRAYEQYF TGTGCCAGCTCGACGGGTAGGGCCTACGAGCAGTACTTC
few TRBJ1-5 TRBV7-9 TRBD1 CASSLATGGNQPQHF TGTGCCAGCAGCTTGGCGACAGGGGGCAATCAGCCCCAGCATTTT
few TRBJ2-1 TRBV9 TRBD2 CASSPRLAGYNEQFF TGTGCCAGCAGCCCAAGACTAGCGGGGTACAATGAGCAGTTCTTC
few TRBJ1-5 TRBV10-3 . CAISDRESNQPQHF TGTGCCATCAGTGACAGAGAGAGCAATCAGCCCCAGCATTTT
many TRBJ1-6 TRBV7-9 TRBD1 CASSLGQGGSPLHF TGTGCCAGCAGCTTGGGACAGGGAGGATCACCCCTCCACTTT
. TRBJ2-2 TRBV9 . CASSVGPNTGELFF TGTGCCAGCAGCGTAGGACCAAACACCGGGGAGCTGTTTTTT
few TRBJ2-1 TRBV6-1 TRBD1 CASRNRDRESNEQFF TGTGCCAGCAGAAACCGGGACAGGGAGAGCAATGAGCAGTTCTTC
few TRBJ1-2 TRBV7-9 . CASSRAGHNYGYTF TGTGCCAGCAGCCGTGCGGGCCATAACTATGGCTACACCTTC
. TRBJ2-7 TRBV19 . CASRTGTGSAEQYF TGTGCCAGTAGGACCGGCACAGGGTCCGCCGAGCAGTACTTC